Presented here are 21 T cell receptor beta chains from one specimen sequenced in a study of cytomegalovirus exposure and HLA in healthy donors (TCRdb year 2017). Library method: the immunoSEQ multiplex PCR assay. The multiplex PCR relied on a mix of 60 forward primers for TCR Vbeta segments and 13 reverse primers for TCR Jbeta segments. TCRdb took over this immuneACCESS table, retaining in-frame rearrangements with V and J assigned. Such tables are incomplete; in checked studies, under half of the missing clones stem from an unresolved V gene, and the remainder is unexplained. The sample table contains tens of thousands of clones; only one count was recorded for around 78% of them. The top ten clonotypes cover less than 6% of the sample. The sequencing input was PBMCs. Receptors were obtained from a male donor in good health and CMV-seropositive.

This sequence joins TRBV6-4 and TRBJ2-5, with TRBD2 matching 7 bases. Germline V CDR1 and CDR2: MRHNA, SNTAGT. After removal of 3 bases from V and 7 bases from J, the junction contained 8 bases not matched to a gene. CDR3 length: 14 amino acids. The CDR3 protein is CASSEGGGSGTQYF. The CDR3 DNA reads TGTGCCAGCAGTGAAGGAGGCGGGAGCGGGACCCAGTACTTC.

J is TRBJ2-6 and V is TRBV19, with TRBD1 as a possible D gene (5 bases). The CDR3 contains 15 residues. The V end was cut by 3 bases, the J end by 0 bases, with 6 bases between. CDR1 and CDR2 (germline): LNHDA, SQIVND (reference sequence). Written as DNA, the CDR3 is TGTGCCAGTAGTATTCAGGGCTCTGGGGCCAACGTCCTGACTTTC. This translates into CASSIQGSGANVLTF.

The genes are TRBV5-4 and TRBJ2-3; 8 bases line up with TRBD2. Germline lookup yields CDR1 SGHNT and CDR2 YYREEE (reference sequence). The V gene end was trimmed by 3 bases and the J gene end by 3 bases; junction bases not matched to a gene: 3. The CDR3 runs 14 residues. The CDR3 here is CASSSGLETDTQYF. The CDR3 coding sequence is TGTGCCAGCAGCTCGGGACTAGAGACAGATACGCAGTATTTT.

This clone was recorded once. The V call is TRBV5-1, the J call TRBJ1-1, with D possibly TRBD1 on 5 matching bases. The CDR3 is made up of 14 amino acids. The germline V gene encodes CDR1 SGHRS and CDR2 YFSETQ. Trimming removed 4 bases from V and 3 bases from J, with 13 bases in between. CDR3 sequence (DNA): TGCGCCAGCAGCCAGGGACTGTTGGACACTGAAGCTTTCTTT. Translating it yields CASSQGLLDTEAFF.

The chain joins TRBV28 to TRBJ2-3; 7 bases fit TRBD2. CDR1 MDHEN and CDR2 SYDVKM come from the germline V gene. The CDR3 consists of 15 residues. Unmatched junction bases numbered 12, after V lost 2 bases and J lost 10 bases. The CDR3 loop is CASSLIPGTNCAQYF. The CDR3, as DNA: TGTGCCAGCAGTTTAATCCCCGGGACTAACTGCGCGCAGTATTTT.

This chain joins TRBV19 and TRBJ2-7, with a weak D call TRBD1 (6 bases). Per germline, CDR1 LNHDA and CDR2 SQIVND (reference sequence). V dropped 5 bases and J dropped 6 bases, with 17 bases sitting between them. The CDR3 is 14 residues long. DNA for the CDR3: TGTGCCAGTAGTGTCCAGGGGTGGCAGTCCGAGCAGTACTTC. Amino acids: CASSVQGWQSEQYF.

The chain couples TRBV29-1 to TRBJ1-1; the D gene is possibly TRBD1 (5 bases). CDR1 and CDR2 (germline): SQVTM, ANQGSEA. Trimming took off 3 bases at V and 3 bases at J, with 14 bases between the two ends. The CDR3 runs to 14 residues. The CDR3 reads CSVEPGSLHTEAFF. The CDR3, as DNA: TGCAGCGTTGAGCCAGGGTCGTTGCACACTGAAGCTTTCTTT.

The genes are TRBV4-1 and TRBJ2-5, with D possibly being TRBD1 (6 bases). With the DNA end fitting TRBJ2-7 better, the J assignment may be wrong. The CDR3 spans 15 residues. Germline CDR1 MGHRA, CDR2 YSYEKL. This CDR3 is CASSQDETGFYEQYF. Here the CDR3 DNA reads TGCGCCAGCAGCCAAGATGAGACAGGTTTCTACGAGCAGTACTTC.

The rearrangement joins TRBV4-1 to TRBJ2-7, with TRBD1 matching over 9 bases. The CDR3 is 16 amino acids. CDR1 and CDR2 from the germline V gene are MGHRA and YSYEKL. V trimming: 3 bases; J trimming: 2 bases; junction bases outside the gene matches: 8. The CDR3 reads CASSHLEGQGPYEQYF. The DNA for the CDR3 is TGCGCCAGCAGCCATCTCGAGGGACAGGGACCCTACGAGCAGTACTTC.

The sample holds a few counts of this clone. CDR3 region: CAISWDTSYEQYF. The CDR3 coding sequence is TGTGCCATCAGCTGGGACACCTCCTACGAGCAGTACTTC. The rearrangement joins TRBV10-3 to TRBJ2-7, with D possibly matching TRBD1 (6 bases). V lost 6 bases to trimming and J lost 0 bases, with 9 bases between them. Germline V CDR1 and CDR2: ENHRY, SYGVKD. The CDR3 covers 13 residues.

CDR3 DNA: TGTGCCAGCAGCGGGACAGGGGCGTCCTACAATGAGCAGTTCTTC. Protein: CASSGTGASYNEQFF. The J gene is TRBJ2-1, the V gene TRBV9; 9 bases match TRBD1. Germline trimming cut 3 bases from V and 1 base from J; bases unmatched to any gene: 2. The CDR3 sequence is 15 residues long. Germline V CDR1 and CDR2: SGDLS, YYNGEE.

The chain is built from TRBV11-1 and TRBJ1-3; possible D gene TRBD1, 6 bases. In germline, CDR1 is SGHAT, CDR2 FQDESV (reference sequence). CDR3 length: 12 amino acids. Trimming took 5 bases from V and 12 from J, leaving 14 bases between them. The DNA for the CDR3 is TGTGCCAGCAGCCGAAACAGGGATATCATATATTTT. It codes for CASSRNRDIIYF.

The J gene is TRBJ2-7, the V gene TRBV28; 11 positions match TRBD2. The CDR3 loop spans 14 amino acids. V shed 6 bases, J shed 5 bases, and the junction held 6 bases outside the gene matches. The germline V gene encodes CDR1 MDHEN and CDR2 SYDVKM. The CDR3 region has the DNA TGTGCCAGCAGCCAAACTAGCGGGAGAGACGAGCAGTACTTC. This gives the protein CASSQTSGRDEQYF.

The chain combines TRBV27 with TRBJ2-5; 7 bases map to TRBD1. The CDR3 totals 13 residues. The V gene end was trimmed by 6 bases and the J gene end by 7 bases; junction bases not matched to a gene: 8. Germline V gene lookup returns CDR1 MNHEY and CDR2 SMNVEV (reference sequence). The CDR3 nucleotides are TGTGCCAGCAGCCTACAGGGGATAGGGACCCAGTACTTC. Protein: CASSLQGIGTQYF.

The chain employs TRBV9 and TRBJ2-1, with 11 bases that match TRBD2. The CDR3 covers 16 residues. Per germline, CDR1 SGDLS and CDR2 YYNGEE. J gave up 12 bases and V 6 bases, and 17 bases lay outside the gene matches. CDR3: CASTRTSGSLTGVQFF. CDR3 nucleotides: TGTGCCAGCACCAGGACTAGCGGGTCCTTAACGGGTGTGCAGTTCTTC.

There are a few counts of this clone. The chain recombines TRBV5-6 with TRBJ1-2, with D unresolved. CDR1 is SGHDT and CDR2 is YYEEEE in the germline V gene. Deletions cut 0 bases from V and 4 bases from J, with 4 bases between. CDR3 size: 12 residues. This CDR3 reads CASSLGSYGYTF. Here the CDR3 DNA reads TGTGCCAGCAGCTTGGGGAGCTATGGCTACACCTTC.

CDR3 amino acids: CASSLTGLVGYTF. In DNA form, the CDR3 reads TGTGCCAGCAGCCTGACGGGGTTAGTTGGCTACACCTTC. The chain combines TRBV27 with TRBJ1-2; D unresolved. The germline gives CDR1 MNHEY, CDR2 SMNVEV (reference sequence). The CDR3 totals 13 residues. The ends were cut back, 6 bases at V and 7 bases at J, with 15 bases in the middle.

This CDR3 reads CASSLTGTDNQPQHF. The DNA of the CDR3 is TGTGCCAGCAGCTTAACCGGGACAGACAATCAGCCCCAGCATTTT. This sequence joins TRBV7-2 and TRBJ1-5; 7 positions agree with TRBD1. Germline trimming cut 2 bases from V and 3 bases from J; bases unmatched to any gene: 4. CDR1 and CDR2 (germline): SGHTA, FQGNSA. CDR3 length equals 15 residues.

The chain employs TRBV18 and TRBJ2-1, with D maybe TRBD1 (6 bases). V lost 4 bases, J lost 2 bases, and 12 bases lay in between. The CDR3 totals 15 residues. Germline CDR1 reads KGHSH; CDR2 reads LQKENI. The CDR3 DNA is TGTGCCAGCTCACAAGGACAGTCCCCCTACAATGAGCAGTTCTTC. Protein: CASSQGQSPYNEQFF.

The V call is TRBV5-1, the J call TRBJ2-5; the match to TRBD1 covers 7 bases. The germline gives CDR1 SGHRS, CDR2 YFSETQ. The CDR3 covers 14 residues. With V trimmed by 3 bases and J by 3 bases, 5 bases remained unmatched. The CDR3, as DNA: TGCGCCAGCAGCTCCGGGACAGCTAAAGAGACCCAGTACTTC. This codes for CASSSGTAKETQYF.

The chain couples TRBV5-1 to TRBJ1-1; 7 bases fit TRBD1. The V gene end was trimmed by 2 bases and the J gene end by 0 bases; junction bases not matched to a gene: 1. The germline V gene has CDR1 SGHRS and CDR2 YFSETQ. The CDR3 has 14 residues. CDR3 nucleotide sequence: TGCGCCAGCAGCTTAGGGACAGTGAACACTGAAGCTTTCTTT. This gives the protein CASSLGTVNTEAFF.